Listed below are T cell receptor beta chains from one sample, sequenced in a study of PD-1 blockade in classical Hodgkin lymphoma. Libraries were prepared by immunoSEQ multiplex PCR; TCRdb keeps only in-frame clonotypes and omits some of them. The profile covers about 28,000 clones, with approximately 87% appearing a single time and about a fifth taken by the ten largest. The sequenced sample was peripheral blood mononuclear cells (PBMCs), obtained before the second cycle of nivolumab. Receptors were obtained from a human donor with classical Hodgkin lymphoma. The CDR3 runs from the conserved cysteine through the conserved F or W. D genes are given only for firm matches. Only part of the rows carry a size: once, few, many, or a class if the clone is expanded.

j_gene,abundance,d_gene,v_gene,CDR3nt,CDR3aa
TRBJ1-1,once,TRBD1,TRBV5-6,TGTGCCAGCAGCTTCGACAGGGGCGTGGGCACTGAAGCTTTCTTT,CASSFDRGVGTEAFF
TRBJ1-5,-,-,TRBV5-4,TGTGCCAGCAGCCAAGATGAAGGGGGGGGTCAGCCCCAGCATTTT,CASSQDEGGGQPQHF
TRBJ2-1,-,-,TRBV11-3,TGTGCCAGCAGCGTTTACGGGCTCACCGACAATGAGCAGTTCTTC,CASSVYGLTDNEQFF
TRBJ2-7,-,TRBD1,TRBV11-2,TGTGCCAGCAGCGCGCGGACAGGGTTGCCCTACGAGCAGTACTTC,CASSARTGLPYEQYF
TRBJ1-1,-,-,TRBV7-2,TGTGCCAGCAGCCCCTCTCCGGGGTTGGAGGCTGAAGCTTTCTTT,CASSPSPGLEAEAFF
TRBJ2-3,-,-,TRBV15,TGTGCCACCAGCAGAGATCTGAGCACAGATACGCAGTATTTT,CATSRDLSTDTQYF
TRBJ2-2,once,-,TRBV7-2,TGTGCCAGCAGCCAGGGTGGAGGGGCCGGGGAGCTGTTTTTT,CASSQGGGAGELFF
TRBJ1-5,-,-,TRBV6-1,TGTGCCAGCAGTGCCCAGGGCAATCAGCCCCAGCATTTT,CASSAQGNQPQHF
TRBJ2-2,-,TRBD1,TRBV5-1,TGCGCCAGCAGCCCCGGACAGGTGGAGGCCGGGGAGCTGTTTTTT,CASSPGQVEAGELFF
TRBJ1-2,-,-,TRBV19,TGTGCCAGTAGTCGCCGGACAGCCCAGAACTATGGCTACACCTTC,CASSRRTAQNYGYTF
TRBJ2-6,-,-,TRBV7-9,TGTGCCAGCAGCGGGGGAGGTTCCACTGGGGCCAACGTCCTGACTTTC,CASSGGGSTGANVLTF
TRBJ1-1,once,TRBD1,TRBV7-2,TGTGCCAGCAGTTCGGACAGGGGGCAGTCCGGGGCTTTCTTT,CASSSDRGQSGAFF